The T cell receptor beta chain described here comes from a study of CD8+ T cells in alopecia areata. It was from alopecia areata patients that lesional scalp punch biopsies and peripheral blood were collected. Broader study findings: Elevated clonality characterized lesional scalp relative to normal scalp, particularly in alopecia totalis/universalis. Sharing of TCR sequences between patients (possibly for HLA-related reasons) was less clear than in mice.

The V end lost 5 bases, the J end lost 2 bases, and 3 bases lay between the germline ends. CDR1 is MGHDK, CDR2 SYGVNS, per germline. This CDR3 spans 11 amino acids. Extraction and reverse transcription of RNA yielded cDNA as the sequencing template. Sequenced by immunoSEQ multiplex PCR; TCRdb stores in-frame clones only, minus some. Of hundreds of thousands of clones in the sample, about 53% were seen once. A word on this clone: What it recognizes is unknown.

The material was CD4+ T cells sorted from blood, obtained at week 0. The source of this sequence is a human donor with alopecia areata. This chain links TRBV25-1 with TRBJ1-2; D uncertain. The CDR3 bases are TGTGCCAGCAGTTTGAACTATGGCTACACCTTC. It translates to CASSLNYGYTF.